These T cell receptor beta chains were read from a single sample in a study of CD8 T cells in ankylosing spondylitis. Using its own MiXCR run on the 5' RACE reads, TCRdb lists one record per CDR3 protein. Seen here are 670,000 or so distinct CDR3 sequences, 19% observed once, and the top ten hold 15% to 20%. The sequencing sample was made of blood, either unsorted or a sorted T cell fraction (not recorded which). Receptor source: a male donor with ankylosing spondylitis. Both conserved end residues are part of each CDR3. A D gene is named only where the DNA matches it firmly. Part of the rows lack a size; the others show once, few, many or a class for expanded clones.

V,J,length,D,size,CDR3,DNA
TRBV10-3,TRBJ2-7,12,NA,few,CAISDGTYEQYF,TGTGCCATCAGTGACGGAACCTACGAGCAGTACTTC
TRBV5-1,TRBJ2-1,14,TRBD2,few,CASRSAGGTNEQFF,TGCGCCAGCAGGTCGGCGGGGGGTACGAATGAGCAGTTCTTC
TRBV5-1,TRBJ2-5,15,TRBD1,NA,CASSLQGAGQETQYF,TGCGCCAGCAGCTTGCAGGGGGCAGGCCAAGAGACCCAGTACTTC
TRBV6-2/TRBV6-3,TRBJ2-3,14,NA,once,CASSATRHTDTQYF,TGTGCCAGCAGCGCGACTAGACACACAGATACGCAGTATTTT
TRBV10-2,TRBJ2-1,17,NA,few,CASSEGLPISDLNEQFF,TGCGCCAGCAGTGAGGGACTCCCAATATCCGATCTCAATGAGCAGTTCTTC
TRBV20-1,TRBJ2-5,15,TRBD2,few,CSAQGLAGGQETQYF,TGCAGTGCTCAAGGACTAGCGGGAGGGCAAGAGACCCAGTACTTC
TRBV20-1,TRBJ2-7,16,NA,once,CSARPRVGTLPGEQYF,TGCAGTGCTAGACCCCGGGTGGGGACACTGCCCGGGGAGCAGTACTTC
TRBV5-1,TRBJ2-5,15,NA,few,CASSLDGSPGETQYF,TGCGCCAGCAGCTTGGATGGCTCCCCGGGCGAGACCCAGTACTTC
TRBV12-3/TRBV12-4,TRBJ1-5,15,NA,NA,CASSGRTVSNQPQHF,TGTGCCAGCAGTGGTAGGACGGTTAGCAATCAGCCCCAGCATTTT
TRBV2,TRBJ2-7,15,TRBD1,few,CASRSGTGASYEQYF,TGTGCCAGCAGGTCCGGGACAGGGGCGTCCTACGAGCAGTACTTC
TRBV20-1,TRBJ2-1,15,NA,NA,CSAPLRRATENEQFF,TGCAGTGCCCCCCTTCGTCGCGCTACTGAGAATGAGCAGTTCTTC
TRBV20-1,TRBJ2-1,16,TRBD2,few,CSAWQAGDQGGHEQFF,TGCAGTGCTTGGCAGGCGGGAGATCAGGGAGGCCATGAGCAGTTCTTC
TRBV7-2,TRBJ1-3,16,NA,NA,CASSLLLGVDGNTIYF,TGTGCCAGCAGCTTATTACTGGGAGTGGATGGAAACACCATATATTTT
TRBV20-1,TRBJ2-3,14,TRBD2,NA,CSASLAGSTDTQYF,TGCAGTGCGTCACTAGCGGGGAGCACAGATACGCAGTATTTT
TRBV4-2,TRBJ2-3,16,NA,few,CASSQRTGGGTDTQYF,TGTGCCAGCAGCCAACGGACTGGCGGAGGCACAGATACGCAGTATTTT
TRBV12-3/TRBV12-4,TRBJ2-7,13,NA,NA,CASGRQASYEQYF,TGTGCCAGCGGTCGACAGGCCTCCTACGAGCAGTACTTC
TRBV25-1,TRBJ2-1,19,TRBD2,NA,CASSDEGLAGGPKDNEQFF,TGTGCCAGCAGTGACGAGGGACTAGCGGGAGGGCCCAAGGACAATGAGCAGTTCTTC
TRBV24-1,TRBJ2-3,15,NA,few,CATSDPREIGDTQYF,TGTGCCACCAGTGACCCGAGAGAGATTGGGGATACGCAGTATTTT
TRBV7-2,TRBJ1-2,13,NA,NA,CASTPDRSYGYTF,TGTGCCAGCACTCCGGACAGATCCTATGGCTACACCTTC
TRBV24-1,TRBJ2-5,13,NA,NA,CATSAVGNWAQYF,TGTGCCACCAGTGCGGTTGGGAATTGGGCCCAGTACTTC
TRBV7-2,TRBJ1-1,14,NA,few,CASSSSPAGLEAFF,TGTGCCAGCAGCTCCTCCCCGGCAGGACTTGAAGCTTTCTTT
TRBV12-3/TRBV12-4,TRBJ1-2,13,NA,NA,CASSTEYNYGYTF,TGTGCCAGTTCGACAGAATACAACTATGGCTACACCTTC
TRBV27,TRBJ1-1,14,TRBD1,few,CASREDRENTEAFF,TGTGCCAGCAGGGAAGACAGGGAGAACACTGAAGCTTTCTTT
TRBV6-1,TRBJ2-7,14,NA,NA,CASSVQGMSYEQYF,TGTGCCAGCAGTGTCCAGGGGATGTCCTACGAGCAGTACTTC
TRBV2,TRBJ1-5,15,TRBD1,NA,CASSVPGQGNQPQHF,TGTGCCAGCAGTGTCCCAGGACAGGGTAATCAGCCCCAGCATTTT
TRBV10-3,TRBJ2-7,13,TRBD1,NA,CAISFGQGLEQYF,TGTGCCATCAGTTTTGGACAGGGGCTCGAGCAGTACTTC
TRBV6-1,TRBJ2-7,12,NA,few,CASSEAWAEQYF,TGTGCCAGCAGTGAGGCTTGGGCCGAGCAGTACTTC
TRBV5-6,TRBJ2-7,14,NA,NA,CASSPRTALYEQYF,TGTGCCAGCAGCCCCCGGACAGCCCTCTACGAGCAGTACTTC
TRBV12-3/TRBV12-4,TRBJ1-6,14,TRBD1,many,CASSPDRGPSPLHF,TGTGCCAGCAGTCCAGACAGGGGGCCTTCACCCCTCCACTTT
TRBV7-2,TRBJ2-2,12,NA,NA,CASSPPPGELFF,TGTGCCAGCAGCCCACCCCCCGGGGAGCTGTTTTTT
TRBV5-1,TRBJ1-1,15,NA,NA,CASSLTPRENTEAFF,TGCGCCAGCAGCTTGACTCCCCGTGAGAACACTGAAGCTTTCTTT
TRBV20-1,TRBJ1-2,14,NA,NA,CSATSRTDSYGYTF,TGCAGTGCTACCAGTCGGACAGACTCCTATGGCTACACCTTC
TRBV10-3,TRBJ1-2,14,TRBD1,few,CAIGGDSSFYGYTF,TGTGCCATCGGGGGGGACAGCTCTTTCTATGGCTACACCTTC
TRBV7-2,TRBJ2-1,13,NA,NA,CASSLNFYNEQFF,TGTGCCAGCAGCTTAAACTTTTACAATGAGCAGTTCTTC
TRBV29-1,TRBJ2-7,15,NA,few,CSVVDAGRASYEQYF,TGCAGCGTTGTCGATGCGGGGCGAGCTTCCTACGAGCAGTACTTC
TRBV20-1,TRBJ2-7,15,TRBD2,few,CSASSPGLATYEQYF,TGCAGTGCTAGCTCCCCGGGACTAGCGACCTACGAGCAGTACTTC
TRBV12-3/TRBV12-4,TRBJ2-5,16,NA,NA,CASKSRAPGGGETQYF,TGTGCCAGCAAATCGAGAGCTCCCGGAGGGGGGGAGACCCAGTACTTC
TRBV20-1,TRBJ2-1,15,TRBD1,NA,CSARDGVKGTDEQFF,TGCAGTGCTAGAGATGGGGTGAAAGGGACAGATGAGCAGTTCTTC
TRBV29-1,TRBJ2-5,14,NA,NA,CSVEGASSAETQYF,TGCAGCGTTGAAGGTGCTAGCTCGGCGGAGACCCAGTACTTC
TRBV4-2,TRBJ2-1,12,NA,few,CASSQGGTEQFF,TGTGCCAGCAGCCAAGGGGGGACCGAGCAGTTCTTC
TRBV12-3/TRBV12-4,TRBJ2-1,13,NA,NA,CASSPRGLGEQFF,TGTGCCAGCAGCCCTAGGGGGTTGGGTGAGCAGTTCTTC
TRBV5-6,TRBJ2-1,17,TRBD2,NA,CASSLGAGDYSYNEQFF,TGTGCCAGCAGCTTGGGAGCGGGGGACTACTCCTACAATGAGCAGTTCTTC
TRBV3-1,TRBJ2-1,15,NA,few,CASSQGQVGGGEQFF,TGTGCCAGCAGCCAAGGTCAAGTGGGGGGCGGGGAGCAGTTCTTC
TRBV12-3/TRBV12-4,TRBJ1-4,14,TRBD1,NA,CASSTGTGIEKLFF,TGTGCCAGCAGTACCGGGACAGGGATAGAAAAACTGTTTTTT
TRBV12-5,TRBJ2-7,15,NA,few,CASGPSGGRSYEQYF,TGTGCTAGTGGCCCTTCGGGGGGCCGTAGCTACGAGCAGTACTTC
TRBV7-8,TRBJ1-4,14,NA,few,CASSLFPADEKLFF,TGTGCCAGCAGCTTATTCCCAGCGGATGAAAAACTGTTTTTT
TRBV12-3/TRBV12-4,TRBJ1-3,15,NA,NA,CASTLPGSSGNTIYF,TGTGCCAGCACTCTCCCGGGGTCCTCTGGAAACACCATATATTTT
TRBV7-2,TRBJ1-4,15,NA,few,CASSLAQSYYEKLFF,TGTGCCAGCAGCTTAGCGCAGAGTTACTACGAAAAACTGTTTTTT
TRBV7-6,TRBJ2-7,16,NA,NA,CASSLEPRTGSYEQYF,TGTGCCAGCAGCTTAGAACCCCGGACCGGTTCCTACGAGCAGTACTTC
TRBV7-2,TRBJ1-5,15,NA,NA,CASSPTRAGNQPQHF,TGTGCCAGCAGCCCAACTCGGGCTGGCAATCAGCCCCAGCATTTT
TRBV7-7,TRBJ2-1,13,NA,many,CASSLDQGHEQFF,TGTGCTAGCAGCTTAGATCAGGGACATGAGCAGTTCTTC
TRBV28,TRBJ2-3,16,TRBD2,NA,CASRLLAGASTDTQYF,TGTGCCAGCAGACTACTAGCGGGCGCTAGCACAGATACGCAGTATTTT
TRBV21-1,TRBJ1-5,18,NA,NA,CASSAPGTAKISNQPQHF,TGTGCCAGCAGCGCACCCGGGACAGCGAAGATTAGCAATCAGCCCCAGCATTTT